These T cell receptor beta chains were read from a single sample in a study of glioma-infiltrating T cells after dendritic cell vaccination. Repertoires were generated with immunoSEQ multiplex PCR, while TCRdb's copy carries only in-frame clones and drops some. The repertoire holds roughly 85,000 clones, with around 84% as singletons. This specimen was blood, taken after dendritic cell vaccination. Receptor source: a human donor with glioblastoma. Both conserved end residues are part of each CDR3. A D gene is named only where the DNA matches it firmly. Only part of the rows carry a size: once, few, many, or a class if the clone is expanded.

abundance	d_gene	v_gene	j_gene	CDR3aa	CDR3nt
NA	NA	TRBV9	TRBJ2-7	CASSSRREAYEQYF	TGTGCCAGCAGCTCGCGCAGGGAGGCATACGAGCAGTACTTC
NA	NA	TRBV18	TRBJ1-2	CASSLGSFDYGYTF	TGTGCCAGCTCACTCGGGAGTTTCGACTATGGCTACACCTTC
NA	NA	TRBV7-9	TRBJ1-3	CASSYEATARNTIYF	TGTGCCAGCAGCTACGAGGCGACAGCCAGAAACACCATATATTTT
NA	TRBD1	TRBV9	TRBJ1-1	CASRGTGTGMEGAFF	TGTGCCAGCCGTGGGACCGGGACAGGGATGGAAGGGGCTTTCTTT
NA	TRBD1	TRBV25-1	TRBJ2-2	CASSGRQGNTGELFF	TGTGCCAGCAGTGGAAGACAGGGGAACACCGGGGAGCTGTTTTTT
NA	TRBD2	TRBV9	TRBJ2-1	CASSDRLAAEQFF	TGTGCCAGCAGCGACCGACTAGCGGCTGAGCAGTTCTTC
NA	NA	TRBV14	TRBJ1-2	CASSPIRGSDGYTF	TGTGCCAGCAGCCCTATCAGGGGATCGGATGGCTACACCTTC
NA	NA	TRBV7-3	TRBJ1-3	CASSLGGSSGNTIYF	TGTGCCAGCAGCTTGGGCGGGTCCTCTGGAAACACCATATATTTT
NA	NA	TRBV25-1	TRBJ2-5	CASSEYFQETQYF	TGTGCCAGCAGTGAATACTTCCAAGAGACCCAGTACTTC
NA	NA	TRBV9	TRBJ1-5	CASSVDGDRQPQHF	TGTGCCAGCAGCGTAGACGGGGATAGGCAGCCCCAGCATTTT
NA	TRBD1	TRBV19	TRBJ1-2	CASSPGDRVFGYTF	TGTGCCAGTAGTCCAGGGGACAGGGTATTTGGCTACACCTTC
NA	TRBD1	TRBV6-1	TRBJ2-6	CAYRGAGANVLTF	TGTGCTTACAGGGGTGCCGGGGCCAACGTCCTGACTTTC
NA	TRBD2	TRBV4-1	TRBJ2-7	CASSGRTLAGYEQYF	TGCGCCAGCAGCGGAAGGACTCTAGCGGGCTACGAGCAGTACTTC
NA	NA	TRBV4-3	TRBJ2-7	CASSQDRGGYYEQYF	TGCGCCAGCAGCCAAGATAGGGGGGGCTACTACGAGCAGTACTTC
NA	NA	TRBV4-3	TRBJ1-5	CASSQDGKPNQPQHF	TGCGCCAGCAGCCAAGACGGGAAGCCTAATCAGCCCCAGCATTTT
NA	NA	TRBV27	TRBJ2-3	CASSSQGLSTDTQYF	TGTGCCAGCAGTTCCCAGGGGCTTAGCACAGATACGCAGTATTTT
once	NA	TRBV27	TRBJ2-7	CASSPQWGVDSYEQYF	TGTGCCAGCAGTCCCCAATGGGGGGTTGACTCCTACGAGCAGTACTTC
NA	NA	TRBV5-6	TRBJ1-1	CASSLLQPNTEAFF	TGTGCCAGCAGCTTGTTACAGCCGAACACTGAAGCTTTCTTT
NA	TRBD2	TRBV15	TRBJ2-7	CATSPAGGRYEQYF	TGTGCCACCTCCCCAGCGGGAGGCCGCTACGAGCAGTACTTC
few	TRBD1	TRBV6-4	TRBJ2-2	CASSDWDRGTGELFF	TGTGCCAGCAGTGACTGGGACAGGGGCACCGGGGAGCTGTTTTTT
NA	TRBD1	TRBV9	TRBJ2-7	CASSTSGTAEYEQYF	TGTGCCAGCAGCACGTCCGGGACAGCAGAATACGAGCAGTACTTC
NA	TRBD1	TRBV6-5	TRBJ1-5	CASGTGSSNQPQHF	TGTGCCAGCGGGACAGGGTCTAGCAATCAGCCCCAGCATTTT
few	NA	TRBV11-2	TRBJ2-7	CASSLSSYEQYF	TGTGCCAGCAGCTTGTCGTCCTACGAGCAGTACTTC
NA	NA	TRBV5-1	TRBJ2-2	CASSFQRVGTGELFF	TGCGCCAGCAGCTTCCAGCGCGTCGGCACCGGGGAGCTGTTTTTT
NA	NA	TRBV6-5	TRBJ1-1	CASSYAETGPTEAFF	TGTGCCAGCAGTTACGCCGAGACAGGTCCAACTGAAGCTTTCTTT
NA	TRBD2	TRBV9	TRBJ2-2	CASSGIPGLAGRNTGELFF	TGTGCCAGCAGCGGAATACCGGGACTAGCGGGAAGAAACACCGGGGAGCTGTTTTTT
NA	TRBD2	TRBV5-1	TRBJ2-3	CASSLTSGRFTDTQYF	TGCGCCAGCAGCCTGACTAGCGGGAGGTTCACAGATACGCAGTATTTT
NA	NA	TRBV28	TRBJ2-7	CASSPESQGSHEQYF	TGTGCCAGCAGTCCTGAGTCTCAGGGGTCCCACGAGCAGTACTTC
NA	TRBD1	TRBV27	TRBJ2-1	CASSPGTGPYNEQFF	TGTGCCAGCAGTCCCGGGACAGGTCCCTACAATGAGCAGTTCTTC
NA	TRBD2	TRBV28	TRBJ2-7	CASSPRGGAVRYEQYF	TGTGCCAGCAGCCCCCGGGGGGGCGCGGTTCGGTACGAGCAGTACTTC
NA	NA	TRBV18	TRBJ2-7	CASSLGSDEQYF	TGTGCCAGCTCACTGGGCTCAGACGAGCAGTACTTC
NA	TRBD1	TRBV13	TRBJ2-3	CASSYRTGGEDTQYF	TGTGCCAGCAGCTATCGGACAGGGGGGGAAGATACGCAGTATTTT
NA	TRBD1	TRBV9	TRBJ2-1	CASSVGQEVGQGPYNEQFF	TGTGCCAGCAGCGTAGGGCAGGAGGTTGGACAGGGACCCTACAATGAGCAGTTCTTC
NA	NA	TRBV29-1	TRBJ2-1	CSVEEPITNEQFF	TGCAGCGTTGAAGAACCCATTACAAATGAGCAGTTCTTC
NA	TRBD2	TRBV5-1	TRBJ2-7	CASSLGGLGTYEQYF	TGCGCCAGCAGCTTAGGGGGACTAGGGACCTACGAGCAGTACTTC
NA	TRBD2	TRBV5-6	TRBJ2-1	CASSLTGGAGSSYNEQFF	TGTGCCAGCAGCTTAACCGGGGGGGCTGGGAGCTCCTACAATGAGCAGTTCTTC
NA	TRBD2	TRBV7-8	TRBJ2-1	CASSLGGTSGTHNEQFF	TGTGCCAGCAGCTTAGGGGGGACTAGCGGAACCCACAATGAGCAGTTCTTC
NA	NA	TRBV19	TRBJ2-3	CASSPQTGTDTQYF	TGTGCCAGTAGTCCCCAGACAGGCACAGATACGCAGTATTTT
NA	NA	TRBV5-1	TRBJ1-2	CASSLWDTDMDYGYTF	TGCGCCAGCAGCCTGTGGGACACTGACATGGACTATGGCTACACCTTC
NA	TRBD2	TRBV5-6	TRBJ2-1	CASSLFTVSSGWDYNEQFF	TGTGCCAGCAGCTTGTTTACGGTATCTAGCGGGTGGGACTACAATGAGCAGTTCTTC
NA	NA	TRBV4-3	TRBJ2-2	CASSPQRGEGELFF	TGCGCCAGCAGCCCCCAAAGGGGTGAGGGGGAGCTGTTTTTT
once	TRBD1	TRBV27	TRBJ1-3	CASSSGTGDSGNTIYF	TGTGCCAGCAGTTCGGGGACAGGGGATTCGGGAAACACCATATATTTT
NA	NA	TRBV13	TRBJ2-5	CASSLGREETQYF	TGTGCCAGCAGCTTAGGACGGGAGGAGACCCAGTACTTC
NA	NA	TRBV6-6	TRBJ2-7	CASSYSAAAGEQYF	TGTGCCAGCAGTTACTCGGCAGCTGCGGGCGAGCAGTACTTC
NA	NA	TRBV27	TRBJ2-7	CASSLYPGEAYEQYF	TGTGCCAGCAGTTTATACCCCGGGGAGGCTTACGAGCAGTACTTC